This T cell receptor (beta chain) was recorded in a study of T cells in Graves' hyperthyroidism and ophthalmopathy. Remarks on this clonotype: Antigen specificity is unknown. A much larger clonotype is one base distant, so this may be a read error.

Points from the study as a whole: Ophthalmopathy was identified by the model a median 6.5 months ahead of onset. Most thyroid clonotypes with frequency above 0.001 were detected in blood.

A NOSPECS grade of at least 4, a Clinical Activity Score of at least 3 and duration under 3 months were recorded in ophthalmopathy patients. Clinical symptoms, serum thyroxine, TRAb, thyroid ultrasound and orbital computed tomography established diagnosis. Amplification targeted TCR beta CDR3 regions from RNA transcripts. First-round RT-PCR of the TCR CDR3 relied on the HTBI primer set. One entry per CDR3 protein, called by TCRdb with MiXCR from the multiplex PCR reads. The sample records 500,000 or so distinct CDR3 sequences, 15% to 20% being singletons. The sample was blood. The receptor was isolated from a woman aged 30 to 39 with Graves' ophthalmopathy.

CDR3: CVSSLGQGPQETQYF. Written as DNA, the CDR3 is TGCGTCAGCAGCTTGGGACAGGGGCCCCAAGAGACCCAGTACTTC. The chain employs TRBV5-1 and TRBJ2-5; 10 positions match TRBD1. Germline V lookup: CDR1 SGHRS, CDR2 YFSETQ. The CDR3 is made up of 15 amino acids.